Shown below are 4 T cell receptor beta chains from a single sample sequenced in a study of blood T cell repertoires in COVID-19. Assay used: immunoSEQ multiplex PCR; TCRdb lists only in-frame clones, some missing. This sample has fewer than 200,000 clones, with around nine tenths found just once. Specimen: peripheral blood. The source of these receptors is an elderly woman with COVID-19, enrolled during active disease.

This clone occurred a few times. The chain is built from TRBV29-1 and TRBJ2-5; perhaps TRBD2 as D (7 bases). Trimming shortened V by 6 bases and J by 5 bases, and 19 bases separated the two germline ends. Germline lookup yields CDR1 SQVTM and CDR2 ANQGSEA. The length of the CDR3 is 14 residues. CDR3 sequence: CSVRRGTTGETQYF. CDR3 DNA sequence: TGCAGCGTAAGGCGGGGGACAACAGGGGAGACCCAGTACTTC. Filled out from reference TRBV29-1 and TRBJ2-5, the complete variable domain reads SAVISQKPSRDICQRGTSLTIQCQVDSQVTMMFWYRQQPGQSLTLIATANQGSEATYESGFVIDKFPISRPNLTFSTLTVSNMSPEDSSIYLCSVRRGTTGETQYFGPGTRLLVL.

The rearrangement joins TRBV9 to TRBJ1-4, with D possibly being TRBD1 (6 bases). Germline CDR1 reads SGDLS; CDR2 reads YYNGEE. This CDR3 is 14 amino acids long. Trimming cost V 0 bases and J 6 bases, with 9 bases left between them. The CDR3 reads CASSVDPGDEKLFF. CDR3 DNA: TGTGCCAGCAGCGTAGACCCAGGGGATGAAAAACTGTTTTTT.

The chain has TRBV28 and TRBJ2-7; 10 positions match TRBD2. The length of the CDR3 is 16 residues. V trimming: 7 bases; J trimming: 6 bases; junction bases outside the gene matches: 15. Germline V gene sequence: CDR1 MDHEN, CDR2 SYDVKM. The CDR3 coding sequence is TGTGCCAGCACCTTAGGGGCTAGCGGGAGTGGGCTCGAGCAGTACTTC. Translation: CASTLGASGSGLEQYF. The whole variable domain, remainder taken from reference TRBV28 and TRBJ2-7, is DVKVTQSSRYLVKRTGEKVFLECVQDMDHENMFWYRQDPGLGLRLIYFSYDVKMKEKGDIPEGYSVSREKKERFSLILESASTNQTSMYLCASTLGASGSGLEQYFGPGTRLTVT.

The chain joins TRBV28 to TRBJ2-7, with TRBD2 as a possible D gene (5 bases). The CDR3 runs to 14 residues. Germline assignment: CDR1 MDHEN and CDR2 SYDVKM. Between the trimmed V and J ends, which lost 3 bases and 6 bases, there was a span of 15 bases. CDR3 coding DNA: TGTGCCAGCAGTTTTCGAGGGTCTTTAAGCGAGCAGTACTTC. Encoded protein: CASSFRGSLSEQYF. The entire variable domain, with the rest obtained from reference TRBV28 and TRBJ2-7, is as follows: DVKVTQSSRYLVKRTGEKVFLECVQDMDHENMFWYRQDPGLGLRLIYFSYDVKMKEKGDIPEGYSVSREKKERFSLILESASTNQTSMYLCASSFRGSLSEQYFGPGTRLTVT.